Sequencing of this TCR beta chain was carried out in a study of T-cell memory formation after mild COVID-19. Study in general: TCR clusters were mostly confined to one donor each.

In regard to this clonotype: What it binds is unknown.

The TCR alpha and TCR beta cDNA libraries, bearing sample barcodes and UMIs, were generated by 5'RACE using constant-segment primers. TCRdb reprocessed the 5' RACE reads via MiXCR and lists one record per CDR3 protein. The repertoire consists of 470,000 or so distinct CDR3 sequences, with around 27% occurring once and the leading ten covering about 12%. Regarding the study as a whole: CD4+ contracting clones were found mainly in CM and EM, and CD8+ ones in EMRA. The study found balanced CD4/CD8 in clones contracting day 15 to 85 and a CD4+ lean in later expanders.

The sequenced sample consisted of PBMCs or a T cell subset sorted from them (not recorded which). This TCR came from an adult woman who had mild COVID-19 (a few samples of this study predate the infection). Cell type and time point are not known.

CDR3 residues: CASSLGWANQPQHF. For the CDR3, the DNA is TGTGCCAGCAGTTTAGGCTGGGCCAATCAGCCCCAGCATTTT. The V gene is TRBV27, the J gene TRBJ1-5, with unresolved D. The CDR3 totals 14 residues. CDR1 is MNHEY, CDR2 SMNVEV, per germline (reference sequence). V lost 2 bases and J 3 bases, leaving 8 bases between the germline ends.